The 3 T cell receptor beta chains below come from one sample, sequenced in a study of naive and memory T cell subsets. Overall study results and limits: Possibly reflecting memory cells re-expressing CD45RA, a few larger clonotypes occurred in naive repertoires, especially CD8.

Their specific antigens are unknown. The beta constant-region primer was an equimolar mix of two oligonucleotides covering TRBC1 and TRBC2. Nested alpha and beta constant-region primers with the SP2 primer drove four PCR rounds on ligated cDNA. In TCRdb, the UMI-ligation and nested PCR reads were re-called with MiXCR into one record per CDR3 protein. The data contain about 90,000 distinct CDR3 sequences, around 11% of them singletons. The sequenced sample consisted of naive CD4+ T cells from blood. The receptors were sampled from a human donor in good health.

This clonotype was seen at least ten times. V gene TRBV5-1 combines with J gene TRBJ2-1, with a weak D call TRBD1 (6 bases). V lost 7 bases to trimming and J lost 7 bases, with 12 bases between them. Germline CDR1 is SGHRS and CDR2 is YFSETQ. This CDR3 is 12 amino acids long. The CDR3 protein is CASWTVRNEQFF. CDR3 nucleotides: TGCGCCAGCTGGACAGTTAGGAATGAGCAGTTCTTC.

The V call is TRBV4-2, the J call TRBJ2-4; D unresolved. The CDR3 extends over 15 amino acids. V dropped 0 bases and J dropped 2 bases, with 8 bases sitting between them. Germline lookup yields CDR1 LGHNA and CDR2 YNFKEQ. The CDR3 sequence: CASSQDLGTKNIQYF. The CDR3 DNA is TGTGCCAGCAGCCAAGATCTTGGCACCAAAAACATTCAGTACTTC.

There are a few counts of this clonotype. The genes are TRBV25-1 and TRBJ2-5, with a possible D match to TRBD1 (6 bases). Germline CDR1 MGHDK, CDR2 SYGVNS. V was cut by 5 bases and J by 0 bases, with 10 bases left in between. CDR3 size: 14 residues. CDR3 coding DNA: TGTGCCAGCAGTCAAAACAGGGACCAAGAGACCCAGTACTTC. Amino acids: CASSQNRDQETQYF.